This entry lists 3 T cell receptor beta chains sequenced from one sample in a study of T cell responses to AZD1222 COVID-19 vaccine. Repertoires were generated with immunoSEQ multiplex PCR, while TCRdb's copy carries only in-frame clones and drops some. Of around 160,000 clones in the sample, around 91% are singletons; the top ten hold 4% to 6%. Sequenced here: peripheral blood, sampled on day 0 of AZD1222 vaccination. The receptors were gathered from an adult in good health.

This clone was seen once. The genes are TRBV7-9 and TRBJ1-2; D gene ambiguous. V was clipped by 1 base and J by 4 bases, with 7 bases between them. This CDR3 spans 13 amino acids. Germline V gene sequence: CDR1 SEHNR, CDR2 FQNEAQ (reference sequence). CDR3 bases: TGTGCCAGCAGCTTAGGTGACTTCTATGGCTACACCTTC. Its protein is CASSLGDFYGYTF.

The chain links TRBV9 to TRBJ2-3; D possibly corresponds to TRBD1 (6 bases). The CDR3 runs 16 residues. The germline V and J ends were trimmed by 3 bases and 2 bases, with 16 bases remaining between them. Germline V lookup: CDR1 SGDLS, CDR2 YYNGEE. The CDR3 spells CASSGAGTTITDTQYF. In DNA, the CDR3 is TGTGCCAGCAGCGGAGCCGGGACAACGATCACAGATACGCAGTATTTT.

The chain carries TRBV15 and TRBJ2-5; 14 nucleotides match TRBD2. Looked up from germline, CDR1 is LNHNV and CDR2 is YYDKDF (reference sequence). CDR3 size: 17 residues. V gave up 2 bases and J gave up 5 bases; unmatched junction bases: 7. The chain's CDR3 is CATSRRLAGGPKETQYF. The CDR3 coding sequence is TGTGCCACCAGCAGACGACTAGCGGGGGGGCCCAAGGAGACCCAGTACTTC. The variable domain in full, completed from reference TRBV15 and TRBJ2-5, reads DAMVIQNPRYQVTQFGKPVTLSCSQTLNHNVMYWYQQKSSQAPKLLFHYYDKDFNNEADTPDNFQSRRPNTSFCFLDIRSPGLGDTAMYLCATSRRLAGGPKETQYFGPGTRLLVL.